A single sample gave rise to the 17 T cell receptor beta chains below, sequenced in a study of T cells in Graves' hyperthyroidism and ophthalmopathy. Amplified TCR beta CDR3 regions derived from RNA transcripts. First-round RT-PCR of the TCR CDR3 relied on the HTBI primer set. TCRdb used MiXCR to reprocess the multiplex PCR reads, holding one entry per CDR3 protein. The sample carries under 350,000 distinct CDR3 sequences, approximately 15% recorded once. The sequenced sample consisted of blood. The origin of the receptors is a woman aged 55-70 years with Graves' ophthalmopathy.

The table lists this clonotype with many counts. The V and J genes are TRBV7-9 and TRBJ2-1; TRBD2 agrees at 13 bases. CDR1 is SEHNR and CDR2 is FQNEAQ in the germline V gene (reference sequence). This CDR3 has 17 amino acids. The V gene end was trimmed by 4 bases and the J gene end by 8 bases; junction bases not matched to a gene: 11. The CDR3 sequence: CASSSRTSGSSFDEQFF. For the CDR3, the DNA is TGTGCCAGCAGCTCCAGGACTAGCGGGAGTTCCTTCGATGAGCAGTTCTTC.

This clonotype was seen many times. The rearrangement links TRBV24-1 to TRBJ2-7; a weak D match, TRBD1 (5 bases). This CDR3 spans 15 amino acids. The V end lost 4 bases, the J end lost 2 bases, and 14 bases lay between the germline ends. Germline V gives CDR1 KGHDR, CDR2 SFDVKD. CDR3 nucleotide sequence: TGTGCCACCAGTGACCCCCAGGGAAAGGCCTACGAGCAGTACTTC. Protein product: CATSDPQGKAYEQYF.

This clonotype was picked up many times. The J gene is TRBJ1-1, the V gene TRBV18, with no clear D. V lost 4 bases to trimming and J lost 0 bases, with 15 bases between them. Germline CDR1 reads KGHSH; CDR2 reads LQKENI. This CDR3 comprises 16 residues. CDR3 bases: TGTGCCAGCTCACTCAGACCGGGCATCCTGAACACTGAAGCTTTCTTT. Translation gives CASSLRPGILNTEAFF.

This clonotype was observed at least ten times. The chain couples TRBV28 to TRBJ1-6; D is ambiguous. CDR1 and CDR2 from the germline V gene are MDHEN and SYDVKM. The CDR3 sequence is 11 residues long. V was cut by 6 bases and J by 10 bases, with 7 bases left in between. The CDR3 sequence: CASRSLSPLHF. The CDR3 DNA reads as TGTGCCAGCAGGTCTTTGTCACCCCTCCACTTT.

This clonotype has a count of ten or more. The chain recombines TRBV6-2 or TRBV6-3 with TRBJ2-1; D is possibly TRBD1 (5 bases). The germline V gene has CDR1 MNHEY and CDR2 SVGEGT. This CDR3 spans 12 amino acids. Trimming took off 6 bases at V and 3 bases at J, with 6 bases between the two ends. DNA for the CDR3: TGTGCCAGCAGGACAGTCTACAATGAGCAGTTCTTC. It codes for CASRTVYNEQFF.

This chain joins TRBV4-3 and TRBJ2-1, with TRBD2 as a possible D gene (6 bases). V was pared by 1 base and J by 1 base, with 11 bases between. This CDR3 spans 16 amino acids. Germline loops: CDR1 LGHNA, CDR2 YSLEER. As DNA, the CDR3 is TGCGCCAGCAGCCAAGTCGTGGGAGGATCCTACAATGAGCAGTTCTTC. Encoded protein: CASSQVVGGSYNEQFF.

At least ten counts were recorded for this clonotype. The rearrangement links TRBV11-2 to TRBJ2-5; D call uncertain. This CDR3 is 13 amino acids long. The V end was cut by 5 bases, the J end by 5 bases, with 12 bases between. The V gene's germline CDR1 is SGHAT and CDR2 FQNNGV. CDR3: CASSGQLRETQYF. DNA of the CDR3: TGTGCCAGCAGCGGTCAACTTCGGGAGACCCAGTACTTC.

This clonotype was seen at least ten times. The J gene is TRBJ1-2, the V gene TRBV5-5; D may be TRBD1 (6 bases). The CDR3 runs to 12 residues. V gave up 6 bases and J gave up 4 bases, with 10 bases separating them. Germline assignment: CDR1 SGHKS and CDR2 YYEKEE (reference sequence). The CDR3 DNA is TGTGCCAGCATGTCACAGGGCTATGGCTACACCTTC. Its translation: CASMSQGYGYTF. The whole variable domain, filled in from reference TRBV5-5 and TRBJ1-2, reads DAGVTQSPTHLIKTRGQQVTLRCSPISGHKSVSWYQQVLGQGPQFIFQYYEKEERGRGNFPDRFSARQFPNYSSELNVNALLLGDSALYLCASMSQGYGYTFGSGTRLTVV.

Ten or more counts support this clonotype. The chain combines TRBV6-2 or TRBV6-3 with TRBJ2-1; D is tentatively TRBD1 or TRBD2 (5 bases each). The CDR3 sequence is 18 residues long. Germline V gene lookup returns CDR1 MNHEY and CDR2 SVGEGT. Trimming shortened V by 2 bases and J by 8 bases, and 25 bases separated the two germline ends. The CDR3 here is CASSYMGLRGRPRDEQFF. In DNA form, the CDR3 reads TGTGCCAGCAGTTACATGGGGCTTAGGGGTCGACCGAGGGATGAGCAGTTCTTC.

The chain links TRBV12-3 or TRBV12-4 to TRBJ2-3; D is ambiguous. Trimming stripped 8 bases from V and 4 bases from J, with 16 bases between. The CDR3 runs 14 residues. This CDR3 reads CASLPSGAADTQYF. In DNA, the CDR3 is TGTGCCAGCTTGCCATCTGGTGCTGCAGATACGCAGTATTTT.

The CDR3 bases are TGTGCCAGCTCACAATTGGGAAAAGGATCTTTCTTT. Its translation: CASSQLGKGSFF. The genes are TRBV18 and TRBJ1-1; D not certain. Per the germline V gene, CDR1 is KGHSH and CDR2 is LQKENI. V was cut by 4 bases and J by 12 bases, with 15 bases left in between. This CDR3 comprises 12 residues.

This clonotype was observed a few times. The CDR3 region is CASSNGGTDTQYF. Written as DNA, the CDR3 is TGTGCCAGCAGCAACGGAGGGACAGATACGCAGTATTTT. V gene TRBV6-1 combines with J gene TRBJ2-3, with TRBD2 as a possible D gene (6 bases). The CDR3 length is 13 residues. The ends were cut back, 6 bases at V and 3 bases at J, with 10 bases in the middle. Per the germline V gene, CDR1 is MNHNS and CDR2 is SASEGT.

There are many counts of this clonotype. The V and J genes are TRBV7-2 and TRBJ1-2; no reliable D call. The V end was cut by 5 bases, the J end by 4 bases, with 11 bases between. This CDR3 has 13 amino acids. Germline CDR1 and CDR2: SGHTA and FQGNSA. Here the CDR3 reads CASSQEDGYGYTF. CDR3 sequence (DNA): TGTGCCAGCAGCCAAGAGGACGGCTATGGCTACACCTTC.

At least ten counts were recorded for this clonotype. J is TRBJ2-7 and V is TRBV27, with TRBD1 matching 9 bases. CDR1 and CDR2 from the germline V gene are MNHEY and SMNVEV (reference sequence). V was pared by 3 bases and J by 5 bases, with 8 bases of the junction left unmatched. The CDR3 runs 15 residues. CDR3 loop: CASSLSGTGMDEQYF. CDR3 bases: TGTGCCAGCAGTTTGAGCGGGACAGGGATGGACGAGCAGTACTTC.

This clonotype was counted ten times or more. The chain employs TRBV6-1 and TRBJ1-2; no clear D gene. The CDR3 is 14 residues long. The germline gives CDR1 MNHNS, CDR2 SASEGT. The V end lost 5 bases, the J end lost 2 bases, and 12 bases lay between the germline ends. The CDR3 sequence is CASSRGRTNYGYTF. CDR3 bases: TGTGCCAGCAGTCGTGGACGGACGAACTATGGCTACACCTTC.

This clonotype was seen ten or more times. The chain couples TRBV10-3 to TRBJ2-1; D might be TRBD1 (5 bases). Germline V CDR1 and CDR2: ENHRY, SYGVKD. The CDR3 loop spans 14 amino acids. V lost 0 bases, J lost 8 bases, and 11 bases lay in between. As DNA, the CDR3 is TGTGCCATCAGTGAGTCGTTCCAGGGCGATGAGCAGTTCTTC. This sequence encodes CAISESFQGDEQFF.

The chain has TRBV7-9 and TRBJ2-7; D remains unclear. There are 16 residues in the CDR3. With 0 bases removed from V and 2 bases from J, the gap between germline ends came to 14 bases. Germline V gene lookup returns CDR1 SEHNR and CDR2 FQNEAQ (reference sequence). This CDR3 reads CASSLARSSQAYEQYF. Here the CDR3 DNA reads TGTGCCAGCAGCTTAGCCCGGTCGTCCCAAGCCTACGAGCAGTACTTC.